Listed below are T cell receptor beta chains from one sample, sequenced in a study of cytomegalovirus exposure and HLA in healthy donors. TCRdb's copy holds only in-frame clones and misses some; the assay was immunoSEQ multiplex PCR. Here the sample spans about 190,000 clones, 75% to 90% being singletons. Sequencing was performed on PBMCs. The receptors originated from a woman in her thirties in good health and CMV-seronegative. Both conserved end residues are part of each CDR3. A D gene is named only where the DNA matches it firmly. The size field is filled for only some rows; it gives once, few, many or a size class.

TRBV18	TRBJ1-1	NA	NA	CASSPRMGENTEAFF	TGTGCCAGCTCACCGAGAATGGGAGAGAACACTGAAGCTTTCTTT
TRBV2	TRBJ2-3	NA	NA	CASSPGTGLTDTQYF	TGTGCCAGCAGCCCCGGAACAGGGCTCACAGATACGCAGTATTTT
TRBV13	TRBJ2-2	NA	once	CASSLKNGELFF	TGTGCCAGCAGCCTAAAAAACGGGGAGCTGTTTTTT
TRBV7-7	TRBJ2-2	NA	NA	CASSPNIAVTGELFF	TGTGCTAGCAGCCCGAACATAGCGGTCACCGGGGAGCTGTTTTTT
TRBV19	TRBJ2-1	TRBD2	NA	CASSLGLAAPNEQFF	TGTGCCAGTAGTTTGGGACTAGCGGCCCCTAATGAGCAGTTCTTC
TRBV5-1	TRBJ1-3	TRBD1	NA	CASSLQGTGNTIYF	TGCGCCAGCAGCTTACAGGGGACTGGAAACACCATATATTTT
TRBV27	TRBJ2-2	TRBD1	NA	CASSGQGVGAGELFF	TGTGCCAGCAGTGGACAGGGGGTAGGCGCCGGGGAGCTGTTTTTT
TRBV18	TRBJ2-5	TRBD2	NA	CASSPGASGGQETQYF	TGTGCCAGCTCACCAGGGGCCAGCGGGGGTCAAGAGACCCAGTACTTC
TRBV6-5	TRBJ1-5	NA	NA	CASSFRAGNQPQHF	TGTGCCAGCAGTTTCAGAGCGGGCAATCAGCCCCAGCATTTT
TRBV18	TRBJ1-1	NA	NA	CASSPPARQRTFF	TGTGCCAGCTCACCACCCGCCAGACAGAGAACTTTCTTT
TRBV5-1	TRBJ2-5	NA	NA	CASSISYQETQYF	TGCGCCAGCAGCATCTCGTACCAAGAGACCCAGTACTTC
TRBV7-9	TRBJ2-5	TRBD1	NA	CSSSLGQGRVYQETQYF	TGTTCCAGCAGCTTAGGACAGGGAAGGGTGTACCAAGAGACCCAGTACTTC
TRBV4-1	TRBJ2-5	TRBD2	NA	CASSKSERGETQYF	TGCGCCAGCAGCAAGTCAGAGCGGGGAGAGACCCAGTACTTC
TRBV7-3	TRBJ2-5	NA	NA	CASSRGTSGETQYF	TGTGCCAGCAGCCGCGGGACTTCCGGGGAGACCCAGTACTTC
TRBV2	TRBJ2-7	NA	NA	CASSPQGQGSEQYF	TGTGCCAGCTCACCCCAGGGGCAGGGCTCCGAGCAGTACTTC
TRBV6-1	TRBJ2-3	NA	NA	CASSEVAAHSADTQYF	TGTGCCAGCAGTGAAGTCGCGGCCCATAGCGCAGATACGCAGTATTTT
TRBV2	TRBJ2-2	NA	NA	CASTGVNTGELFF	TGTGCCAGCACCGGAGTCAACACCGGGGAGCTGTTTTTT
TRBV7-6	TRBJ2-3	TRBD2	NA	CASSSLAGVTDTQYF	TGTGCCAGCAGCTCGCTAGCGGGAGTGACAGATACGCAGTATTTT
TRBV27	TRBJ2-4	TRBD2	NA	CASSIQAGDIQYF	TGTGCCAGCAGTATCCAAGCGGGAGACATTCAGTACTTC
TRBV5-1	TRBJ2-1	TRBD1	NA	CASRQGTGGRDEQFF	TGCGCCAGCAGACAAGGGACAGGGGGCCGCGATGAGCAGTTCTTC
TRBV10-3	TRBJ1-6	NA	once	CAISEGGGSGSPLHF	TGTGCCATCAGTGAAGGGGGAGGGTCGGGCTCACCCCTCCACTTT
TRBV4-2	TRBJ2-2	NA	NA	CTSSQMDRGNTGELFF	TGTACCAGCAGCCAGATGGACAGAGGGAACACCGGGGAGCTGTTTTTT
TRBV6-1	TRBJ2-7	TRBD1	NA	CASRKSRDREAEQYF	TGTGCCAGCAGGAAATCCCGGGACAGGGAGGCCGAGCAGTACTTC
TRBV2	TRBJ1-1	TRBD1	NA	CASSQTGAGAFF	TGTGCCAGCAGCCAAACAGGGGCGGGAGCTTTCTTT
TRBV2	TRBJ2-1	NA	NA	CASRAGAVDEQFF	TGTGCCAGCAGGGCAGGGGCCGTGGATGAGCAGTTCTTC
TRBV7-8	TRBJ2-1	TRBD1	NA	CASSHPGQSVNEQFF	TGTGCCAGCAGCCATCCGGGACAGTCCGTCAATGAGCAGTTCTTC
TRBV5-4	TRBJ2-7	NA	NA	CASSGTSYEQYF	TGTGCCAGCAGTGGTACTTCCTACGAGCAGTACTTC
TRBV7-8	TRBJ2-5	NA	NA	CASSFNGGRETQYF	TGTGCCAGCAGCTTCAATGGGGGCCGAGAGACCCAGTACTTC
TRBV28	TRBJ2-4	TRBD1	NA	CASSPPGQGAKNIQYF	TGTGCCAGCAGCCCCCCCGGACAGGGGGCCAAAAACATTCAGTACTTC
TRBV19	TRBJ2-7	NA	NA	CASRLGDEQYF	TGTGCCAGTAGGCTCGGGGACGAGCAGTACTTC
TRBV5-1	TRBJ2-2	TRBD2	NA	CASSFGGGSGTGELFF	TGCGCCAGCAGCTTTGGCGGGGGTTCGGGGACCGGGGAGCTGTTTTTT
TRBV11-2	TRBJ1-1	NA	NA	CASSLLAGSSAAFF	TGTGCCAGCAGCTTACTGGCGGGTTCTTCCGCGGCTTTCTTT
TRBV25-1	TRBJ2-3	NA	NA	CASGSGGGGDTQYF	TGTGCCAGCGGAAGCGGAGGGGGGGGAGATACGCAGTATTTT
TRBV27	TRBJ2-7	NA	few	CASSPSRQLAQYF	TGTGCCAGCAGCCCCTCCCGACAGCTTGCGCAGTACTTC
TRBV28	TRBJ1-4	NA	NA	CASSQRRATNEKLFF	TGTGCCAGCAGCCAGCGGCGAGCAACTAATGAAAAACTGTTTTTT